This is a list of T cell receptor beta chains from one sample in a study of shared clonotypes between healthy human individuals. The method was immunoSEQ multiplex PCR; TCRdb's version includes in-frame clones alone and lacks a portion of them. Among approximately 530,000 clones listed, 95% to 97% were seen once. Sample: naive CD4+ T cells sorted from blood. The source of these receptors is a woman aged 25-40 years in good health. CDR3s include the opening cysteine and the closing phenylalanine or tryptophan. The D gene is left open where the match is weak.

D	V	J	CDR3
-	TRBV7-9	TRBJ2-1	CASSFISGLVNNEQFF
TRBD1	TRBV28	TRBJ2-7	CASSEGQGGYEQYF
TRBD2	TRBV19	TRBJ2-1	CASSRSGGGYNEQFF
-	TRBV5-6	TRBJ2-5	CASSLTGSKLKETQYF
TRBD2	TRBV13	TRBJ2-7	CASSLGGAGGPGEQYF
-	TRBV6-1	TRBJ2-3	CASRDGFNGDTQYF
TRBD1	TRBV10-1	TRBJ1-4	CASIRQGESLTEKLFF
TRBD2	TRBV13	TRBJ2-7	CASSTASGGGYEQYF
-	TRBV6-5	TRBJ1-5	CASTGSNSNQPQHF
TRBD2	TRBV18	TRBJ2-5	CASSRGGQETQYF
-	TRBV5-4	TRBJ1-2	CASSLATGFYGYTF
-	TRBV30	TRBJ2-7	CAWSVQRPTYEQYF
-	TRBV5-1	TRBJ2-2	CASSLVGETGELFF
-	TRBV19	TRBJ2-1	CAIGVGSSYNEQFF
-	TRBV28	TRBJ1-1	CASSVGGPLNTEAFF
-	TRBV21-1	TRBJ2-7	CASKRWRLGHDSYEQYF
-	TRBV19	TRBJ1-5	CASSIGGRGQPQHF
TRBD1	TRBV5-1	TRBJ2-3	CASSIRDRGTDTQYF
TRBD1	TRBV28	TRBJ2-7	CASRRTGGSYEQYF
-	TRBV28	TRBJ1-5	CASRTIRRQPQHF
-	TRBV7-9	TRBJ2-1	CASHNGGSSYNEQFF
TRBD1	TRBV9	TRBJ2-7	CASSPRQGTYYEQYF
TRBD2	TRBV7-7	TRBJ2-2	CASSVTSVAGELFF
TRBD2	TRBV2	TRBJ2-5	CASSERLAGGETQYF
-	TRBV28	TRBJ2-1	CASRTEGEFYNEQFF
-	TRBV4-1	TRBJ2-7	CASSQAPGKLYEQYF
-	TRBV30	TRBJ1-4	CAWSAQGPLELFF
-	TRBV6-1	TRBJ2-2	CASSGGTGELFF
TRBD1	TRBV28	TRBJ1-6	CASSSGQATAYSPLHF
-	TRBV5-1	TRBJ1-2	CASSRDTFDYGYTF
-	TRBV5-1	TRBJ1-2	CASSLANSGDGYTF